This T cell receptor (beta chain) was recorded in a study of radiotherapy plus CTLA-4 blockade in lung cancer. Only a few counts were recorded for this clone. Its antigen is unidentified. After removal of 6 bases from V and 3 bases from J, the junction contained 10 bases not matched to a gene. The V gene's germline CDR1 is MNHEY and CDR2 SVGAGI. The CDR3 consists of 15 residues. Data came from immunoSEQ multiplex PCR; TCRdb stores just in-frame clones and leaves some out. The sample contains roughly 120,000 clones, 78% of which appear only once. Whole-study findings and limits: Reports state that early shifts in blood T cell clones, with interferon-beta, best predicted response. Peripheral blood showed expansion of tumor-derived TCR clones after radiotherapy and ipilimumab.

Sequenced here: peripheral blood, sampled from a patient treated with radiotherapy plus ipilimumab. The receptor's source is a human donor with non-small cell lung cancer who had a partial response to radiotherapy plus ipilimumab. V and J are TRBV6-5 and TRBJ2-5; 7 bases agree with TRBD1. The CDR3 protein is CASSRRIDREETQYF. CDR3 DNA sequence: TGTGCCAGCAGCCGTAGAATCGACAGGGAAGAGACCCAGTACTTC.